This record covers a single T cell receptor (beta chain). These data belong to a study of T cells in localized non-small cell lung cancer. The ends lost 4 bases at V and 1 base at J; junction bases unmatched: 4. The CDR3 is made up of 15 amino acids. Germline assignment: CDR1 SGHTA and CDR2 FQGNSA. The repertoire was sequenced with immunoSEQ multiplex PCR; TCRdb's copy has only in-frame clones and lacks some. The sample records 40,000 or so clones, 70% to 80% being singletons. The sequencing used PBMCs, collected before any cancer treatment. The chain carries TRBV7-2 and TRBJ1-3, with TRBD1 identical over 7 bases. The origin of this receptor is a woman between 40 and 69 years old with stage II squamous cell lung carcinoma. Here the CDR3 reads CASSSSGGSGNTIYF. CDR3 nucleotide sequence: TGTGCCAGCAGCTCTTCAGGGGGGTCTGGAAACACCATATATTTT.